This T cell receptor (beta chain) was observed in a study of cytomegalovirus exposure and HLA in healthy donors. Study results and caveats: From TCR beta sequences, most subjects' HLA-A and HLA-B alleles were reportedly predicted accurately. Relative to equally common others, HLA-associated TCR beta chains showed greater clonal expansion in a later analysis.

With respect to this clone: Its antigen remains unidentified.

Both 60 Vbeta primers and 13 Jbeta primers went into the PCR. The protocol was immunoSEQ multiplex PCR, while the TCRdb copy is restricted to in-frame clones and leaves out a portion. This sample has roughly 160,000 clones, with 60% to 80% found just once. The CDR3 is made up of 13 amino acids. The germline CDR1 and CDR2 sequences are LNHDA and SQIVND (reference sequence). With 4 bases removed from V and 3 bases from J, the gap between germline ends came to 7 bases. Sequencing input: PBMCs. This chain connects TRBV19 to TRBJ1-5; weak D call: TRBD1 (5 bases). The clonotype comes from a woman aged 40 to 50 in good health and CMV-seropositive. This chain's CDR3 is CASSTDTNQPQHF. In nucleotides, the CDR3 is TGTGCCAGTAGTACGGACACCAATCAGCCCCAGCATTTT.